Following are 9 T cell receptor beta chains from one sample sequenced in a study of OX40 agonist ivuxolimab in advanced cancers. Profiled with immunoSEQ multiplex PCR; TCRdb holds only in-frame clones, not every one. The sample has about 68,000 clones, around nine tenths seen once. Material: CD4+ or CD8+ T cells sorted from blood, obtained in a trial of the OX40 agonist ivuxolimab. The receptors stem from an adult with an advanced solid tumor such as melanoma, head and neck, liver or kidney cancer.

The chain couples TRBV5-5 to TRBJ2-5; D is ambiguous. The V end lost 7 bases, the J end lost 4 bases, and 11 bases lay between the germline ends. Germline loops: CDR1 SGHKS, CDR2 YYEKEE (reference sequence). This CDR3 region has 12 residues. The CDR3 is CASGRVGETQYF. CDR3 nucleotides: TGTGCCAGCGGACGAGTAGGAGAGACCCAGTACTTC.

CDR3 sequence: CASSLAGQNEQYF. The CDR3 DNA follows: TGCGCCAGCAGCTTGGCGGGACAGAACGAGCAGTACTTC. The chain couples TRBV5-1 to TRBJ2-7; 7 bases agree with TRBD1. The V gene's germline CDR1 is SGHRS and CDR2 YFSETQ. The CDR3 spans 13 residues. V trimming: 0 bases; J trimming: 5 bases; junction bases outside the gene matches: 2.

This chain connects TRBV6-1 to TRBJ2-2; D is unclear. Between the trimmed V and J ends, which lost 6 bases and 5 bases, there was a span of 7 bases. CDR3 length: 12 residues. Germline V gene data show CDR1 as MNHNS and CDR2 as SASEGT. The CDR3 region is CASRHQTGELFF. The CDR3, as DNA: TGTGCCAGCAGACACCAAACCGGGGAGCTGTTTTTT.

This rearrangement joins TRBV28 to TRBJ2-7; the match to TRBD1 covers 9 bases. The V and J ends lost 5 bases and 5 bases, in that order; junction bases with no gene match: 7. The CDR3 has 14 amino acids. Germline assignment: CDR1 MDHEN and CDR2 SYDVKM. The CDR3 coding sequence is TGTGCCAGCAGTCTCAACCGGGACAGGGACGAGCAGTACTTC. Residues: CASSLNRDRDEQYF.

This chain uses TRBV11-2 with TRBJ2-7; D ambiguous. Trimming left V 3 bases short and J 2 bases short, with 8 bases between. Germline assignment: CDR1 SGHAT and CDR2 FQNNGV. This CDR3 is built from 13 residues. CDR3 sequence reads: CASSLAATYEQYF. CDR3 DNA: TGTGCCAGCAGCTTGGCCGCAACCTACGAGCAGTACTTC.

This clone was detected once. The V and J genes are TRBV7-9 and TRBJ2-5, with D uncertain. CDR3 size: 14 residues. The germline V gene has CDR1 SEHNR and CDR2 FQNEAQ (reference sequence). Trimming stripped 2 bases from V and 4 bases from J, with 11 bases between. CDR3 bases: TGTGCCAGCAGCTTAATGATGGATGTAGAGACCCAGTACTTC. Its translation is CASSLMMDVETQYF.

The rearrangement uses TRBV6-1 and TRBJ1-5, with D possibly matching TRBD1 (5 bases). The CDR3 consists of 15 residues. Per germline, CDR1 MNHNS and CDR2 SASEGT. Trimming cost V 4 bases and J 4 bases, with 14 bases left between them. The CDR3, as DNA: TGTGCCAGCAGTGGACTCTTACGGGGGAATCAGCCCCAGCATTTT. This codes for CASSGLLRGNQPQHF.

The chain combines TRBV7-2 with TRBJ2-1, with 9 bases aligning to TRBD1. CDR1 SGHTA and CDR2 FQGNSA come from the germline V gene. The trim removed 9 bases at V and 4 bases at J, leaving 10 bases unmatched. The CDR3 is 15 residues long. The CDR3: CARLMGQGCYNEQFF. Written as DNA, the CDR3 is TGTGCCAGACTGATGGGACAGGGATGTTACAATGAGCAGTTCTTC. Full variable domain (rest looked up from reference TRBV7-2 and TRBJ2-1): GAGVSQSPSNKVTEKGKDVELRCDPISGHTALYWYRQSLGQGLEFLIYFQGNSAPDKSGLPSDRFSAERTGGSVSTLTIQRTQQEDSAVYLCARLMGQGCYNEQFFGPGTRLTVL.

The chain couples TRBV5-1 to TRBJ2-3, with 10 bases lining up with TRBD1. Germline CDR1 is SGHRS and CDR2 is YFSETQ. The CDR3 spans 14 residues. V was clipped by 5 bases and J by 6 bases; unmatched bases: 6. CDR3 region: CASRGQGSLDTQYF. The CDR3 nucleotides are TGCGCCAGCAGGGGACAGGGGAGTTTGGATACGCAGTATTTT.